The 16 T cell receptor beta chains presented below share a single source sample, sequenced in a study of cytomegalovirus exposure and HLA in healthy donors (dated by TCRdb to about 2017). Library creation used the immunoSEQ multiplex PCR assay. The multiplex PCR relied on a mix of 60 forward primers for TCR Vbeta segments and 13 reverse primers for TCR Jbeta segments. Held by TCRdb, this immuneACCESS table contains in-frame sequences only and omits some clones. Under half of the omission traces to an unresolved V gene where checked; the cause of the rest is unknown. The sample table contains approximately 150,000 clones; only one count was recorded for almost 85% of them. The ten most abundant clones make up roughly 1% of the sample. Specimen: PBMCs. All receptors derive from a man younger than 40 in good health and CMV-seronegative.

The chain uses TRBV5-1 and TRBJ2-7; D may be TRBD1 (5 bases). This CDR3 region has 14 residues. From germline, CDR1 is SGHRS and CDR2 YFSETQ. With 3 bases removed from V and 3 bases from J, the gap between germline ends came to 13 bases. This chain's CDR3 is CASSSGLGDYEQYF. The CDR3 DNA is TGCGCCAGCAGCTCGGGCCTAGGGGACTACGAGCAGTACTTC.

The chain uses TRBV11-2 and TRBJ1-3, with TRBD1 identical over 10 bases. CDR3 length: 16 residues. The trim removed 5 bases at V and 3 bases at J, leaving 7 bases unmatched. Germline V lookup: CDR1 SGHAT, CDR2 FQNNGV. CDR3 region: CASSILTGGFGNTIYF. The CDR3 coding sequence is TGTGCCAGCAGCATACTGACAGGGGGCTTTGGAAACACCATATATTTT.

This clone was recorded a few times. The rearrangement joins TRBV13 to TRBJ2-1, with D maybe TRBD2 (6 bases). The ends were cut back, 0 bases at V and 6 bases at J, with 15 bases in the middle. The CDR3 sequence is 16 residues long. Germline V lookup: CDR1 PRHDT, CDR2 FYEKMQ (reference sequence). CDR3 DNA: TGTGCCAGCAGCTTAGGGGGACTCGACTTGGCCAATGAGCAGTTCTTC. Translation: CASSLGGLDLANEQFF.

This chain connects TRBV4-1 to TRBJ2-1, with 8 bases identical to TRBD1. V lost 4 bases, J lost 4 bases, and 9 bases stayed unmatched. The CDR3 spans 16 residues. CDR1 and CDR2 from the germline V gene are MGHRA and YSYEKL. CDR3 bases: TGCGCCAGCAGCCTTTATTCGGGACAGGTTTACAATGAGCAGTTCTTC. Protein: CASSLYSGQVYNEQFF.

The table lists this clone with a few counts. The chain links TRBV5-5 to TRBJ1-2; D perhaps matches TRBD1 (5 bases). CDR1 and CDR2 from the germline V gene are SGHKS and YYEKEE (reference sequence). The length of the CDR3 is 12 residues. With 4 bases removed from V and 4 bases from J, the gap between germline ends came to 8 bases. CDR3 sequence: CASSQDSYGYTF. CDR3 sequence (DNA): TGTGCCAGCAGCCAAGACAGCTATGGCTACACCTTC.

This clone was seen only a few times. This chain links TRBV10-3 with TRBJ2-7; TRBD2 matches at 7 bases. The CDR3 has 11 amino acids. V lost 4 bases, J lost 6 bases, and 0 bases stayed unmatched. The germline V gene has CDR1 ENHRY and CDR2 SYGVKD. CDR3 amino acids: CAISGGGEQYF. Written as DNA, the CDR3 is TGTGCCATCAGTGGGGGGGGCGAGCAGTACTTC.

This sequence joins TRBV28 and TRBJ1-4; TRBD1 matches 7 bases. Unmatched junction bases numbered 10, after V lost 5 bases and J lost 4 bases. The CDR3 contains 16 residues. From germline, CDR1 is MDHEN and CDR2 SYDVKM. The CDR3 DNA sequence: TGTGCCAGCAGTCTCCTCGTACAGGGGATTAATGAAAAACTGTTTTTT. Translating gives CASSLLVQGINEKLFF.

This rearrangement joins TRBV2 to TRBJ2-3, with a tentative D call TRBD2 (6 bases). The CDR3 consists of 10 residues. Germline assignment: CDR1 SNHLY and CDR2 FYNNEI. Trimming took off 8 bases at V and 6 bases at J, with 6 bases between the two ends. The CDR3 spells CASGRDTQYF. The CDR3 region has the DNA TGTGCCAGCGGGAGGGATACGCAGTATTTT.

The chain joins TRBV7-2 to TRBJ1-2, with D possibly matching TRBD1 (5 bases). V was pared by 5 bases and J by 5 bases, with 9 bases between. The CDR3 has 12 residues. Germline values: CDR1 SGHTA, CDR2 FQGNSA. CDR3 sequence: CASSTTVYGYTF. The CDR3 DNA reads as TGTGCCAGCAGCACGACAGTTTATGGCTACACCTTC.

The chain is built from TRBV4-3 and TRBJ2-2; TRBD2 matches at 10 bases. The ends lost 2 bases at V and 6 bases at J; junction bases unmatched: 9. Germline loops: CDR1 LGHNA, CDR2 YSLEER. This CDR3 has 17 amino acids. CDR3: CASSQPSEREGAGELFF. The CDR3 DNA reads TGCGCCAGCAGCCAACCCAGTGAGCGGGAGGGGGCCGGGGAGCTGTTTTTT.

The chain joins TRBV7-6 to TRBJ1-4; 7 nucleotides line up with TRBD1. CDR1 and CDR2 from the germline V gene are SGHVS and FNYEAQ. The J segment lost 4 bases and the V segment lost 6 bases, leaving 5 bases of the junction unmatched. This CDR3 comprises 14 residues. The CDR3 reads CASRAGGINEKLFF. The CDR3 nucleotides read TGTGCCAGCAGGGCAGGGGGGATTAATGAAAAACTGTTTTTT.

With regard to this clone: This CDR3 is also generated by other DNA sequences in the sample. The CDR3 nucleotides are TGTGCCAGCAGTTACCGGGACAGGGGCACAGATACGCAGTATTTT. This encodes CASSYRDRGTDTQYF. This chain joins TRBV6-6 and TRBJ2-3; the match to TRBD1 covers 9 bases. The CDR3 is 15 amino acids. V trimming: 2 bases; J trimming: 1 base; junction bases outside the gene matches: 1. Looked up from germline, CDR1 is MNHNY and CDR2 is SVGAGI (reference sequence).

This clone was counted a few times. The chain is built from TRBV6-6 and TRBJ1-3; weak D call: TRBD1 (5 bases). In germline, CDR1 is MNHNY, CDR2 SVGAGI (reference sequence). The CDR3 sequence is 14 residues long. Trimming took 5 bases from V and 0 from J, leaving 8 bases between them. The CDR3 region is CASSTGSSGNTIYF. The CDR3 nucleotides are TGTGCCAGCAGTACAGGTTCCTCTGGAAACACCATATATTTT.

The chain uses TRBV6-5 and TRBJ2-1, with TRBD1 identical over 8 bases. Germline V gene data show CDR1 as MNHEY and CDR2 as SVGAGI. V shed 6 bases and J 8 bases; nucleotides not matched to a gene: 9. The CDR3 has 14 residues. The CDR3 DNA is TGTGCCAGCAGCCGGGGCAGGGGGCATGATGAGCAGTTCTTC. Its translation: CASSRGRGHDEQFF.

CDR3 nucleotide sequence: TGTGCCAGCAGCTTGGGGAGGGCAGGCTATGGCTACACCTTC. It translates to CASSLGRAGYGYTF. V is TRBV5-4 and J is TRBJ1-2; D gene unclear. This CDR3 region has 14 residues. In germline, CDR1 is SGHNT, CDR2 YYREEE (reference sequence). Trimming cost V 0 bases and J 4 bases, with 10 bases left between them.

This sequence joins TRBV5-1 and TRBJ2-1, with TRBD1 as a possible D gene (6 bases). Germline assignment: CDR1 SGHRS and CDR2 YFSETQ. V was pared by 2 bases and J by 7 bases, with 7 bases between. This CDR3 has 12 residues. The CDR3 loop reads CASSFGTNEQFF. CDR3 bases: TGCGCCAGCAGCTTTGGGACAAATGAGCAGTTCTTC. The full variable domain, rest sourced from reference TRBV5-1 and TRBJ2-1, is KAGVTQTPRYLIKTRGQQVTLSCSPISGHRSVSWYQQTPGQGLQFLFEYFSETQRNKGNFPGRFSGRQFSNSRSEMNVSTLELGDSALYLCASSFGTNEQFFGPGTRLTVL.